This T cell receptor beta chain was captured by sequencing in a study of blood T cell repertoires in COVID-19. About the study: Spain, Italy and the United States supplied samples that represented acute and convalescent COVID-19. PBMCs, B-cell-depleted T cells, or T cells provided the cDNA or gDNA that made up the material.

A note on this clone: The sample holds other DNA sequences that translate to the same CDR3.

Methods used by the authors: For nucleated cells, counts were estimated from reference gene primer amplification. Assay used: immunoSEQ multiplex PCR; TCRdb lists only in-frame clones, some missing. V and J calls plus clone size are reproduced from that table; the DNA served to infer D and trimming. This table holds around 340,000 clones, approximately 86% found once. Sequencing was carried out using peripheral blood. This receptor was obtained from a woman aged 60-75 years with COVID-19, enrolled during active disease.

Here the CDR3 DNA reads TGTGCCAGCAGCTTATTCGGGGAGAACACTGAAGCTTTCTTT. Translation gives CASSLFGENTEAFF. The chain has TRBV5-6 and TRBJ1-1; no clear D. The CDR3 consists of 14 residues. Germline V gene sequence: CDR1 SGHDT, CDR2 YYEEEE. Trimming removed 2 bases at V and 1 base at J, with 9 bases between.